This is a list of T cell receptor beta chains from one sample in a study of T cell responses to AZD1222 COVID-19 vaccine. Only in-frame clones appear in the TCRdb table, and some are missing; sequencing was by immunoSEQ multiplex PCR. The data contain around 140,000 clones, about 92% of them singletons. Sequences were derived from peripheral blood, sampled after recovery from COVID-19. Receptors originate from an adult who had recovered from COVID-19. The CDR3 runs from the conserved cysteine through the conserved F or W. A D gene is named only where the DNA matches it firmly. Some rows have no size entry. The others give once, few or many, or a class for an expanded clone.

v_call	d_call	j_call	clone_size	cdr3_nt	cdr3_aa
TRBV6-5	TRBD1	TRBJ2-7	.	TGTGCCAGCAGTCGCAGCTTTACAGGGGGGTACGAGCAGTACTTC	CASSRSFTGGYEQYF
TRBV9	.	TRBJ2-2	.	TGTGCCAGCAGCGCCCGCACGAACACCGGGGAGCTGTTTTTT	CASSARTNTGELFF
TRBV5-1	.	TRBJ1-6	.	TGCGCCAGCAGCTCGGACAGATATAATTCACCCCTCCACTTT	CASSSDRYNSPLHF
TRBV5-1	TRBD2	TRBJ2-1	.	TGCGCCAGCAGCTTACCGGGACTAGATCTAGCTGAGCAGTTCTTC	CASSLPGLDLAEQFF
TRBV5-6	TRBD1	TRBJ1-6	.	TGTGCCAGCAGCCAACCGGGACAGGGGGCATTCGGTTCACCCCTCCACTTT	CASSQPGQGAFGSPLHF
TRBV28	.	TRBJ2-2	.	TGTGCCAGCAGTTTCACCGGGGAGCTGTTTTTT	CASSFTGELFF
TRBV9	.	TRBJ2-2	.	TGTGCCAGCAGCCCAGACAGGTCCCGGGGCACCGGGGAGCTGTTTTTT	CASSPDRSRGTGELFF
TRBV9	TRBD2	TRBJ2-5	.	TGTGCCAGCAGCGTATTACTAGCGGAGGGACGGGAGACCCAGTACTTC	CASSVLLAEGRETQYF
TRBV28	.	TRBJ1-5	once	TGTGCCAGCAGTCGACAGGATCAGCCCCAGCATTTT	CASSRQDQPQHF
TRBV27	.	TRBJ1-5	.	TGTGCCAGCAGCCTCCGTGGCGCGGGGAATCAGCCCCAGCATTTT	CASSLRGAGNQPQHF
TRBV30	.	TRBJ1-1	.	TGTGCCTGGAGTGGGAGAACGGCTGAAGCTTTCTTT	CAWSGRTAEAFF